The next 27 T cell receptor beta chains were all read from a single sample in a study of T cells after somatic rescue of genetic block. Some clones are missing from TCRdb's copy, which holds only in-frame ones; the method was immunoSEQ multiplex PCR. The sample gives 68,000 or so clones, under 95% of which show up once; roughly 3% is in the top ten. The material sequenced was peripheral blood mononuclear cells (PBMCs). Receptors originate from a man aged 35-49 years.

The chain uses TRBV4-1 and TRBJ1-3; D is perhaps TRBD1 (6 bases). Trimming left V 4 bases short and J 4 bases short, with 11 bases between. The CDR3 has 14 residues. Per the germline V gene, CDR1 is MGHRA and CDR2 is YSYEKL. CDR3 in amino acids: CASSPWGAGNTIYF. CDR3 sequence (DNA): TGCGCCAGCAGCCCATGGGGGGCCGGAAACACCATATATTTT.

J is TRBJ2-1 and V is TRBV4-1; 11 nucleotides line up with TRBD1. The CDR3 length is 15 residues. Germline CDR1 MGHRA, CDR2 YSYEKL. Unmatched junction bases numbered 4, after V lost 4 bases and J lost 5 bases. The CDR3 region has the DNA TGCGCCAGCAGCCCGGGACAGGGGGATCACAATGAGCAGTTCTTC. Translation gives CASSPGQGDHNEQFF.

This clone was seen only once. The chain carries TRBV21-1 and TRBJ1-1. TRBV21-1 counts as a pseudogene. The CDR3 sequence is 13 residues long. CDR3 protein: CASSKKGKGRKFF. As DNA, the CDR3 is TGTGCCAGCAGCAAAAAAGGGAAGGGGAGGAAGTTTTTT.

The DNA of the CDR3 is TGCGCCAGCAGCCAAGGGTCCGGCAACCCTCAGCAGTTCTTC. It encodes CASSQGSGNPQQFF. The chain recombines TRBV4-3 with TRBJ2-1, with no clear D. The V end lost 1 base, the J end lost 11 bases, and 15 bases lay between the germline ends. The CDR3 sequence is 14 residues long. CDR1 and CDR2 from the germline V gene are LGHNA and YSLEER.

This chain joins TRBV7-9 and TRBJ2-3; no definite D call. Germline lookup yields CDR1 SEHNR and CDR2 FQNEAQ (reference sequence). The CDR3 is 12 residues long. Trimming removed 2 bases from V and 3 bases from J, with 3 bases in between. The CDR3: CASSLWTDTQYF. The CDR3, as DNA: TGTGCCAGCAGCTTATGGACAGATACGCAGTATTTT.

The CDR3 protein is CASSRTGGTDTQYF. As DNA, the CDR3 is TGCGCCAGCAGCCGGACAGGGGGCACAGATACGCAGTATTTT. This chain uses TRBV10-1 with TRBJ2-3; TRBD1 matches 9 bases. Losses at the gene ends were 6 bases for V and 1 base for J; bases not matched to a gene: 2. CDR1 and CDR2 (germline): WNHNN, SYGVQD (reference sequence). The CDR3 covers 14 residues.

The chain employs TRBV18 and TRBJ2-1; D is unresolved. This CDR3 is 14 amino acids long. The V gene lost 2 bases and the J gene lost 10 bases, with 15 bases spanning the gap. Germline loops: CDR1 KGHSH, CDR2 LQKENI. For the CDR3, the DNA is TGTGCCAGCTCACCAAGATCCAACTCGGACGAGCAGTTCTTC. Translating it yields CASSPRSNSDEQFF.

The chain couples TRBV27 to TRBJ1-4, with a tentative D call TRBD1 (6 bases). Germline V CDR1 and CDR2: MNHEY, SMNVEV (reference sequence). There are 13 residues in the CDR3. V gave up 3 bases and J gave up 14 bases, with 16 bases separating them. CDR3 DNA: TGTGCCAGCAGTTTGGTTTGGGGGCAAGACCTGTTTTTT. It is translated as CASSLVWGQDLFF.

The chain couples TRBV25-1 to TRBJ1-1, with D uncertain. Germline values: CDR1 MGHDK, CDR2 SYGVNS. Deletions cut 4 bases from V and 0 bases from J, with 9 bases between. The CDR3 has 14 residues. CDR3 coding DNA: TGTGCCAGCAGTGGGAACAAAGTGAACACTGAAGCTTTCTTT. Translated: CASSGNKVNTEAFF.

This chain connects TRBV7-2 to TRBJ2-7; D is ambiguous. Trimming shortened V by 2 bases and J by 3 bases, and 8 bases separated the two germline ends. Germline V gene sequence: CDR1 SGHTA, CDR2 FQGNSA. This CDR3 has 13 residues. The CDR3 region has the DNA TGTGCCAGCAGCTTAATTTCGGGCTACGAGCAGTACTTC. It translates to CASSLISGYEQYF.

This chain links TRBV2 with TRBJ2-7; D gene uncertain. This CDR3 contains 13 residues. The V and J ends lost 7 bases and 0 bases respectively, with 10 bases between them. The germline CDR1 and CDR2 sequences are SNHLY and FYNNEI. CDR3 DNA sequence: TGTGCCAGCATATCGACGTACTCCTACGAGCAGTACTTC. Translating gives CASISTYSYEQYF. The whole variable domain, filled in from reference TRBV2 and TRBJ2-7, reads EPEVTQTPSHQVTQMGQEVILRCVPISNHLYFYWYRQILGQKVEFLVSFYNNEISEKSEIFDDQFSVERPDGSNFTLKIRSTKLEDSAMYFCASISTYSYEQYFGPGTRLTVT.

The V call is TRBV18, the J call TRBJ1-3, with 7 nucleotides matching TRBD1. With V trimmed by 6 bases and J by 0 bases, 11 bases remained unmatched. Per the germline V gene, CDR1 is KGHSH and CDR2 is LQKENI. The CDR3 spans 17 residues. CDR3 sequence (DNA): TGTGCCAGCTCTCTCAACCGACAGGGAAACTCTGGAAACACCATATATTTT. This encodes CASSLNRQGNSGNTIYF.

V usage is TRBV4-1 and J usage is TRBJ1-2; 7 nucleotides agree with TRBD1. The junction had 3 bases not matched to a gene; V was cut back by 1 base and J by 4 bases. CDR3 length: 14 residues. Germline loops: CDR1 MGHRA, CDR2 YSYEKL. The CDR3 bases are TGCGCCAGCAGCCAAGCAGCAGGGGGCTATGGCTACACCTTC. It is translated as CASSQAAGGYGYTF.

The gene calls are TRBV7-2 and TRBJ2-7; TRBD1 matches at 7 bases. Per germline, CDR1 SGHTA and CDR2 FQGNSA. The CDR3 consists of 16 residues. J lost 2 bases, V lost 5 bases, and 12 bases had no gene match. DNA for the CDR3: TGTGCCAGCAGCCCAAAAACCGGGACAGTAACCTACGAGCAGTACTTC. It codes for CASSPKTGTVTYEQYF.

This clone was detected once. The genes are TRBV27 and TRBJ1-1, with 11 bases matching TRBD1. The V segment lost 5 bases and the J segment 10 bases; nucleotides outside the gene matches: 12. The CDR3 runs to 15 residues. CDR1 and CDR2 from the germline V gene are MNHEY and SMNVEV (reference sequence). The CDR3 coding sequence is TGTGCCAGCAGTCAAACCGGGACAGGGGGAAGAGGAGCTTTCTTT. Protein product: CASSQTGTGGRGAFF.

The CDR3 spells CAASPGQGSYEQYF. CDR3 coding DNA: TGCGCCGCCAGCCCGGGACAGGGATCCTACGAGCAGTACTTC. The chain employs TRBV4-3 and TRBJ2-7, with 9 bases identical to TRBD1. CDR1 LGHNA and CDR2 YSLEER come from the germline V gene. V gave up 11 bases and J gave up 1 base; unmatched junction bases: 9. This CDR3 spans 14 amino acids.

The chain employs TRBV7-2 and TRBJ2-1; possibly TRBD1 for D (6 bases). The V gene lost 4 bases and the J gene lost 2 bases, with 12 bases spanning the gap. The CDR3 loop spans 15 amino acids. The germline gives CDR1 SGHTA, CDR2 FQGNSA. CDR3 in DNA: TGTGCCAGCAGCTCTAGTTGGACAGCCTACAATGAGCAGTTCTTC. It codes for CASSSSWTAYNEQFF. The full variable domain, rest sourced from reference TRBV7-2 and TRBJ2-1, is GAGVSQSPSNKVTEKGKDVELRCDPISGHTALYWYRQSLGQGLEFLIYFQGNSAPDKSGLPSDRFSAERTGGSVSTLTIQRTQQEDSAVYLCASSSSWTAYNEQFFGPGTRLTVL.

The CDR3 DNA reads as TGTGCCAGCACCAAACCGGGACTAGCGGGTAGAGAGACCCAGTACTTC. Protein sequence: CASTKPGLAGRETQYF. The V call is TRBV28, the J call TRBJ2-5; 12 bases line up with TRBD2. The CDR3 consists of 16 residues. Looked up from germline, CDR1 is MDHEN and CDR2 is SYDVKM. Unmatched junction bases numbered 10, after V lost 7 bases and J lost 4 bases.

This chain connects TRBV19 to TRBJ2-4, with D unresolved. In germline, CDR1 is LNHDA, CDR2 SQIVND (reference sequence). CDR3 length: 12 residues. V shed 3 bases and J shed 5 bases, with 5 bases lying between them. The CDR3 DNA is TGTGCCAGTAGTATGGACCAAAACATTCAGTACTTC. Translating it yields CASSMDQNIQYF.

DNA for the CDR3: TGTGCCAGCAGCTTTATTGGGGGACCGCAAGAGACCCAGTACTTC. Translated, it gives CASSFIGGPQETQYF. This chain links TRBV7-3 with TRBJ2-5; perhaps D is TRBD1 or TRBD2 (5 bases each). This CDR3 has 15 residues. Looked up from germline, CDR1 is SGHTA and CDR2 is FQGTGA. V was pared by 3 bases and J by 2 bases, with 13 bases between.

V and J are TRBV9 and TRBJ1-1; D uncertain. The CDR3 spans 16 residues. The V end was cut by 0 bases, the J end by 3 bases, with 15 bases between. The V gene's germline CDR1 is SGDLS and CDR2 YYNGEE. CDR3 loop: CASSVGGATGDTEAFF. The CDR3 DNA reads TGTGCCAGCAGCGTAGGAGGAGCTACGGGAGACACTGAAGCTTTCTTT. Variable domain in full (rest from reference TRBV9 and TRBJ1-1): DSGVTQTPKHLITATGQRVTLRCSPRSGDLSVYWYQQSLDQGLQFLIQYYNGEERAKGNILERFSAQQFPDLHSELNLSSLELGDSALYFCASSVGGATGDTEAFFGQGTRLTVV.

The genes are TRBV10-3 and TRBJ2-1, with 10 bases identical to TRBD2. CDR1 and CDR2 (germline): ENHRY, SYGVKD. V trimming: 3 bases; J trimming: 8 bases; junction bases outside the gene matches: 4. The CDR3 runs to 14 residues. Here the CDR3 reads CAISELAGLDEQFF. The CDR3 nucleotides are TGTGCCATCAGTGAACTAGCGGGACTTGATGAGCAGTTCTTC.

V gene TRBV6-1 combines with J gene TRBJ2-1; 8 bases fit TRBD1. Trimming removed 5 bases from V and 6 bases from J; junction bases left unmatched: 3. The V gene's germline CDR1 is MNHNS and CDR2 SASEGT. The CDR3 consists of 13 residues. The CDR3 bases are TGTGCCAGCAGTAGCGACAGGGGCAATGAGCAGTTCTTC. Translated, it gives CASSSDRGNEQFF.

The genes are TRBV2 and TRBJ2-6, with D uncertain. There are 18 residues in the CDR3. Germline lookup yields CDR1 SNHLY and CDR2 FYNNEI. V was clipped by 3 bases and J by 0 bases, with 15 bases between them. CDR3 sequence (DNA): TGTGCCAGCAGTGAGTTCCCGGGTGGCGGCTCTGGGGCCAACGTCCTGACTTTC. This encodes CASSEFPGGGSGANVLTF.

The chain uses TRBV6-1 and TRBJ1-2; 8 bases align to TRBD1. The V segment lost 4 bases and the J segment 4 bases; nucleotides outside the gene matches: 14. This CDR3 has 17 amino acids. Germline assignment: CDR1 MNHNS and CDR2 SASEGT. The chain's CDR3 is CASSVSGGADGFYGYTF. In DNA, the CDR3 is TGTGCCAGCAGTGTCTCAGGGGGCGCGGATGGCTTCTATGGCTACACCTTC.

The V call is TRBV6-6, the J call TRBJ2-5, with 11 bases lining up with TRBD2. The J segment lost 3 bases and the V segment lost 0 bases, leaving 3 bases of the junction unmatched. Looked up from germline, CDR1 is MNHNY and CDR2 is SVGAGI (reference sequence). The CDR3 runs 16 residues. The CDR3 sequence is CASSYSWGLAEETQYF. CDR3 coding DNA: TGTGCCAGCAGTTACTCCTGGGGACTAGCGGAAGAGACCCAGTACTTC.

V gene TRBV19 combines with J gene TRBJ1-1, with TRBD1 matching 7 bases. Germline lookup yields CDR1 LNHDA and CDR2 SQIVND (reference sequence). This CDR3 is built from 12 residues. J was trimmed by 5 bases and V by 6 bases; bases with no gene match: 3. The CDR3 DNA is TGTGCCAGTAGGATACAGGGGACTGAAGCTTTCTTT. This translates into CASRIQGTEAFF.